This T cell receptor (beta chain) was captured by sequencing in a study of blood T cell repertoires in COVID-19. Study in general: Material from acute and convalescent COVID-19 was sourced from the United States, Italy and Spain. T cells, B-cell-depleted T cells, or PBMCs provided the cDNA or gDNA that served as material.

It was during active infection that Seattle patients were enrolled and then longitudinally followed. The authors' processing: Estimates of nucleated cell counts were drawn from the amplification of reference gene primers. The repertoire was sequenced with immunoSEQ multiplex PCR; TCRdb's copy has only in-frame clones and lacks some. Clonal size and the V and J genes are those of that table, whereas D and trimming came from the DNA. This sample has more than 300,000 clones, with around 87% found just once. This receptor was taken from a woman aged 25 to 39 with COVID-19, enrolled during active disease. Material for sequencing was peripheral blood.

CDR3 in amino acids: CASSPQVGGYEQYF. CDR3 coding DNA: TGTGCCAGCAGTCCCCAAGTGGGGGGGTACGAGCAGTACTTC. The chain is built from TRBV6-5 and TRBJ2-7; 7 bases match TRBD2. The V segment lost 5 bases and the J segment 4 bases; nucleotides outside the gene matches: 8. This CDR3 comprises 14 residues. The germline V gene encodes CDR1 MNHEY and CDR2 SVGAGI.